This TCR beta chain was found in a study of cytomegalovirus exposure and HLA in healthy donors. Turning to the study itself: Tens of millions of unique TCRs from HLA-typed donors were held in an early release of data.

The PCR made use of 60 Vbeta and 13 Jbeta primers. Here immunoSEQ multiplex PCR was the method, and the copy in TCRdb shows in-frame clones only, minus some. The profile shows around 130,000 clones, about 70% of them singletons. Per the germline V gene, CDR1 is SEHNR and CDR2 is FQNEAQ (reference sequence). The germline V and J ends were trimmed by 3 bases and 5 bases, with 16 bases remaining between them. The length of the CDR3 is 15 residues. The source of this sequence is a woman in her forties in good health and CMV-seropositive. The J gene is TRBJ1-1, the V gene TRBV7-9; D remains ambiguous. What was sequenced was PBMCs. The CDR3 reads CASSFPTGMGTEAFF. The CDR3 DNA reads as TGTGCCAGCAGCTTCCCGACGGGGATGGGGACTGAAGCTTTCTTT.